The clone carrying this T cell receptor (beta chain) was picked up many times. Its antigen is undetermined. The record originates from a study of T cells in Graves' hyperthyroidism and ophthalmopathy. The wider study: Specimen type is peripheral blood, collected at initial diagnosis prior to any treatment. Findings of the study overall: Researchers found most expanded thyroid clonotypes above 0.001 in blood as well.

The germline CDR1 and CDR2 sequences are SGHTA and FQGNSA. V lost 0 bases and J 3 bases, leaving 5 bases between the germline ends. CDR3 length: 13 amino acids. Exclusion criteria comprised uncontrolled infection, other autoimmune disease, pregnancy or lactation. Thyroid ultrasound, orbital computed tomography, clinical symptoms, and serum thyroxine and TRAb underpinned diagnoses. Amplification yielded TCR beta CDR3 regions, with RNA transcripts as the source. A set of HTBI primers served as the primers for a first-round RT-PCR of the TCR CDR3. One entry per CDR3 protein, called by TCRdb with MiXCR from the multiplex PCR reads. The sample contains roughly 420,000 distinct CDR3 sequences, roughly 13% of which appear only once.

The chain recombines TRBV7-2 with TRBJ2-5; D is unclear. This TCR was sampled from a woman between 18 and 29 years old with Graves' hyperthyroidism. What was sequenced was blood. CDR3 residues: CASSLARKETQYF. The CDR3, as DNA: TGTGCCAGCAGCTTAGCCAGAAAAGAGACCCAGTACTTC.